The 32 T cell receptor beta chains below were found in one sample sequenced in a study of blood T cells in healthy people across ages. Together with a sample-barcoded 5' primer, a J-beta primer mix was included in a second PCR lasting roughly 6 to 12 cycles. A single record per CDR3 protein comes from TCRdb applying MiXCR to the 5' RACE reads. The sample includes about 1 million distinct CDR3 sequences, about 23% seen only once; the top ten take 0.75%. The same sample was also studied in work on T cells of mothers and their children.

Sequencing was carried out using blood. Receptors originate from a girl aged 2 to 10 in good health.

The rearrangement links TRBV28 to TRBJ1-5; D might be TRBD1 (6 bases). The CDR3 consists of 16 residues. Germline V CDR1 and CDR2: MDHEN, SYDVKM. V was clipped by 3 bases and J by 3 bases, with 15 bases between them. CDR3 sequence reads: CASSLAIQGTNQPQHF. The CDR3 DNA sequence: TGTGCCAGCAGTTTGGCTATACAGGGTACCAATCAGCCCCAGCATTTT.

The chain employs TRBV9 and TRBJ1-1; no clear D gene. The CDR3 is 13 residues long. The ends were cut back, 7 bases at V and 6 bases at J, with 16 bases in the middle. The germline V gene encodes CDR1 SGDLS and CDR2 YYNGEE. The CDR3, as DNA: TGTGCCAGCTTCGAGAGGTACGACGCTGAAGCTTTCTTT. Translating it yields CASFERYDAEAFF.

This clonotype was detected ten times or more. A read error may produce the germline difference seen at one junction end. DNA of the CDR3: TGTGCCAGCAGCTTAGCGAGCGGGGGATACAATGAGCAGTTCTTC. Its translation: CASSLASGGYNEQFF. The genes are TRBV5-1 and TRBJ2-1, with 8 bases that match TRBD2. The CDR3 totals 15 residues. Germline V gives CDR1 SGHRS, CDR2 YFSETQ. Based on the CDR3 plus reference TRBV5-1 and TRBJ2-1, the full variable domain is KAGVTQTPRYLIKTRGQQVTLSCSPISGHRSVSWYQQTPGQGLQFLFEYFSETQRNKGNFPGRFSGRQFSNSRSEMNVSTLELGDSALYLCASSLASGGYNEQFFGPGTRLTVL.

The chain has TRBV5-1 and TRBJ2-1, with TRBD2 identical over 8 bases. CDR3 length: 16 residues. Germline assignment: CDR1 SGHRS and CDR2 YFSETQ. Trimming removed 0 bases from V and 4 bases from J; junction bases left unmatched: 6. The CDR3 here is CASSLVTSGIYNEQFF. The CDR3 nucleotides are TGCGCCAGCAGCTTGGTTACTAGCGGAATATACAATGAGCAGTTCTTC.

This clonotype was counted a few times. CDR3 loop: CASSPRVEEADTQYF. CDR3 nucleotide sequence: TGCGCCAGCAGCCCGCGCGTGGAGGAAGCAGATACGCAGTATTTT. This chain links TRBV5-1 with TRBJ2-3; TRBD2 might be the D (5 bases). Deletions cut 4 bases from V and 4 bases from J, with 16 bases between. The CDR3 runs 15 residues. The V gene's germline CDR1 is SGHRS and CDR2 YFSETQ.

The rearrangement links TRBV5-6 to TRBJ2-1, with 7 bases matching TRBD2. After removal of 1 base from V and 8 bases from J, the junction contained 9 bases not matched to a gene. This CDR3 contains 15 residues. Germline V gives CDR1 SGHDT, CDR2 YYEEEE. This CDR3 reads CASSLTSVHGDEQFF. Here the CDR3 DNA reads TGTGCCAGCAGCTTGACTAGCGTGCATGGGGATGAGCAGTTCTTC.

This clonotype has a count of ten or more. V is TRBV4-1 and J is TRBJ2-2; TRBD1 aligns across 7 bases. The CDR3 extends over 15 amino acids. Germline CDR1 is MGHRA and CDR2 is YSYEKL. With 6 bases clipped from V and 1 base from J, the junction kept 5 bases outside the gene matches. The CDR3 loop reads CASSTGTENTGELFF. CDR3 nucleotide sequence: TGCGCCAGCAGTACCGGGACAGAGAACACCGGGGAGCTGTTTTTT.

CDR3 nucleotide sequence: TGTGCCAGCTGCTACGTATCGGTGAGGTGTCACGAGCAGTACTTC. Translation: CASCYVSVRCHEQYF. The chain couples TRBV6-6 to TRBJ2-7, with D hard to call. The CDR3 spans 15 residues. Germline V gene sequence: CDR1 MNHNY, CDR2 SVGAGI (reference sequence). Trimming removed 8 bases at V and 5 bases at J, with 22 bases between.

The V call is TRBV20-1, the J call TRBJ2-5, with 7 bases matching TRBD1. The CDR3 is made up of 16 amino acids. Germline values: CDR1 DFQATT, CDR2 SNEGSKA (reference sequence). The ends lost 1 base at V and 0 bases at J; junction bases unmatched: 8. CDR3 sequence (DNA): TGCAGTGCTAGAGCCCCTCCGGGACAGTACCAAGAGACCCAGTACTTC. This sequence encodes CSARAPPGQYQETQYF.

Of note for this clonotype: An end of the junction differs from the germline gene, which may be a read error. The V and J genes are TRBV7-3 and TRBJ2-1, with TRBD2 matching over 9 bases. The CDR3 is 15 residues long. CDR1 and CDR2 from the germline V gene are SGHTA and FQGTGA. CDR3 loop: CASSVTGTSSNEQFF. In nucleotides, the CDR3 is TGTGCCAGCAGCGTAACCGGGACTAGCTCCAATGAGCAGTTCTTC.

There are a few counts of this clonotype. The chain is built from TRBV28 and TRBJ2-5; TRBD1 might be the D (6 bases). Between the trimmed V and J ends, which lost 6 bases and 5 bases, there was a span of 16 bases. The CDR3 contains 14 residues. In germline, CDR1 is MDHEN, CDR2 SYDVKM. The CDR3 protein is CASRPRTDTETQYF. The CDR3 region has the DNA TGTGCCAGCAGACCCCGGACAGATACGGAGACCCAGTACTTC.

This clonotype was counted a few times. The chain combines TRBV20-1 with TRBJ2-5, with D unresolved. The germline V gene has CDR1 DFQATT and CDR2 SNEGSKA (reference sequence). The V end lost 6 bases, the J end lost 4 bases, and 12 bases lay between the germline ends. CDR3 length: 12 amino acids. The CDR3 is CSALPGGETQYF. The CDR3 nucleotides are TGCAGTGCCCTCCCAGGTGGAGAGACCCAGTACTTC.

This clonotype was found a few times. The chain uses TRBV28 and TRBJ2-2; D is perhaps TRBD1 (6 bases). Per germline, CDR1 MDHEN and CDR2 SYDVKM. V was cut by 4 bases and J by 3 bases, with 15 bases left in between. The CDR3 sequence is 16 residues long. The CDR3 sequence: CASSSWDTTDTGELFF. DNA for the CDR3: TGTGCCAGCAGTTCCTGGGACACTACCGACACCGGGGAGCTGTTTTTT.

The chain recombines TRBV5-1 with TRBJ2-2; TRBD2 matches at 7 bases. Trimming at V came to 4 bases and at J to 9 bases, leaving 9 bases not matched to a gene. The CDR3 is 14 amino acids. Germline CDR1 SGHRS, CDR2 YFSETQ. The CDR3 sequence is CASSPSGGGWELFF. For the CDR3, the DNA is TGCGCCAGCAGCCCCTCCGGGGGAGGGTGGGAGCTGTTTTTT. Full variable domain (rest looked up from reference TRBV5-1 and TRBJ2-2): KAGVTQTPRYLIKTRGQQVTLSCSPISGHRSVSWYQQTPGQGLQFLFEYFSETQRNKGNFPGRFSGRQFSNSRSEMNVSTLELGDSALYLCASSPSGGGWELFFGEGSRLTVL.

This chain uses TRBV29-1 with TRBJ2-5; tentatively, D is TRBD1 or TRBD2 (7 bases each). The CDR3 is made up of 12 amino acids. The ends were cut back, 7 bases at V and 6 bases at J, with 15 bases in the middle. Germline V gene data show CDR1 as SQVTM and CDR2 as ANQGSEA. CDR3 amino acids: CSAPGGDKTQYF. The CDR3 coding sequence is TGCAGCGCGCCAGGGGGGGACAAGACCCAGTACTTC.

The sample holds one count of this clonotype. This chain uses TRBV10-3 with TRBJ2-6, with D perhaps assigned TRBD1 or TRBD2 (5 bases each). Trimming cost V 3 bases and J 0 bases, with 9 bases left between them. The CDR3 length is 16 residues. The V gene's germline CDR1 is ENHRY and CDR2 SYGVKD. This CDR3 reads CAISEEGFSGANVLTF. CDR3 DNA: TGTGCCATCAGTGAAGAGGGGTTCTCTGGGGCCAACGTCCTGACTTTC.

The V gene is TRBV4-3, the J gene TRBJ2-5; D may correspond to TRBD1 or TRBD2 (5 bases each). V shed 0 bases and J shed 13 bases, with 21 bases lying between them. From germline, CDR1 is LGHNA and CDR2 YSLEER. The length of the CDR3 is 15 residues. This chain's CDR3 is CASSQDWGPEGEPYF. The CDR3 coding sequence is TGCGCCAGCAGCCAAGACTGGGGCCCAGAGGGTGAGCCGTACTTC.

The gene calls are TRBV6-1 and TRBJ2-1; D may be TRBD1 or TRBD2 (6 bases each). There are 15 residues in the CDR3. Looked up from germline, CDR1 is MNHNS and CDR2 is SASEGT. V lost 8 bases to trimming and J lost 8 bases, with 22 bases between them. The CDR3 DNA reads TGTGCCAGCTGTCCTTCCCCAGACGGGGGCCATGAGCAGTTCTTC. Amino acid sequence: CASCPSPDGGHEQFF.

The gene calls are TRBV10-3 and TRBJ2-1, with D perhaps matching TRBD1 or TRBD2 (6 bases each). In germline, CDR1 is ENHRY, CDR2 SYGVKD. Trimming removed 1 base from V and 5 bases from J, with 12 bases in between. CDR3 length equals 15 residues. The CDR3 protein is CAISELWGADNEQFF. CDR3 nucleotides: TGTGCCATCAGTGAGTTGTGGGGGGCCGACAATGAGCAGTTCTTC.

V is TRBV7-8 and J is TRBJ2-5; 8 bases match TRBD2. The germline gives CDR1 SGHVS, CDR2 FQNEAQ. This CDR3 is 14 amino acids long. The ends lost 1 base at V and 4 bases at J; junction bases unmatched: 2. The CDR3 protein is CASSLGTSTETQYF. The CDR3 region has the DNA TGTGCCAGCAGCTTAGGGACTAGCACAGAGACCCAGTACTTC.

This clonotype was counted a few times. The rearrangement joins TRBV9 to TRBJ2-1, with a tentative D call TRBD2 (5 bases). Germline V CDR1 and CDR2: SGDLS, YYNGEE. The CDR3 is 14 residues long. V gave up 6 bases and J gave up 8 bases, with 18 bases separating them. CDR3 sequence reads: CASIPPAVDDEQFF. For the CDR3, the DNA is TGTGCCAGCATACCCCCAGCGGTAGATGATGAGCAGTTCTTC.

In regard to this clonotype: Compared with germline, one end of the junction differs, possibly owing to a read error. The CDR3, as DNA: TGTGCTAGCAGCTTAGAGACTAGCGTGCAAGAGACCCAGTACTTC. Its translation is CASSLETSVQETQYF. The V call is TRBV7-7, the J call TRBJ2-5; 8 bases line up with TRBD2. This CDR3 comprises 15 residues. Looked up from germline, CDR1 is SSHAT and CDR2 is FNYEAQ (reference sequence).

There are a few counts of this clonotype. A much larger clone differs from this one at a single base, so this may be a read error. The chain carries TRBV9 and TRBJ2-5; possible D gene TRBD1, 6 bases. The J call is in doubt because the DNA end fits TRBJ2-7 better. This CDR3 has 13 residues. CDR1 is SGDLS, CDR2 YYNGEE, per germline. The CDR3 DNA sequence: TGTGCCAGCAGCCCGCCGGCAGGGGACGAGCAGTACTTC. It specifies CASSPPAGDEQYF.

The chain recombines TRBV3-1 with TRBJ1-4, with 9 bases identical to TRBD1. J was trimmed by 8 bases and V by 4 bases; bases with no gene match: 8. The CDR3 extends over 15 amino acids. CDR1 and CDR2 (germline): LGHDT, YNNKEL (reference sequence). This CDR3 reads CASSRYRGRSEKLFF. CDR3 sequence (DNA): TGTGCCAGCAGCCGCTACAGGGGGCGATCGGAAAAACTGTTTTTT.

CDR3 region: CSVERQGRSGTQYF. The CDR3 bases are TGCAGCGTTGAGAGGCAGGGTAGGAGTGGGACCCAGTACTTC. The chain joins TRBV29-1 to TRBJ2-5; a weak D match, TRBD1 (5 bases). This CDR3 contains 14 residues. With 3 bases removed from V and 7 bases from J, the gap between germline ends came to 18 bases. Per germline, CDR1 SQVTM and CDR2 ANQGSEA. Supplemented by reference TRBV29-1 and TRBJ2-5, the full variable domain reads SAVISQKPSRDICQRGTSLTIQCQVDSQVTMMFWYRQQPGQSLTLIATANQGSEATYESGFVIDKFPISRPNLTFSTLTVSNMSPEDSSIYLCSVERQGRSGTQYFGPGTRLLVL.

The DNA for the CDR3 is TGTGCCAGCAGCAAAGCGGGAGGCTTCACCGAGCAGTACTTC. Encoded protein: CASSKAGGFTEQYF. The chain joins TRBV7-2 to TRBJ2-7; TRBD2 agrees at 9 bases. CDR1 SGHTA and CDR2 FQGNSA come from the germline V gene. The CDR3 has 14 residues. The V gene end was trimmed by 5 bases and the J gene end by 6 bases; junction bases not matched to a gene: 8.

The chain employs TRBV11-1 and TRBJ2-5, with a possible D match to TRBD1 (6 bases). The J call may be in error: the DNA end matches TRBJ2-7 better. CDR3 length: 14 amino acids. Germline V gene lookup returns CDR1 SGHAT and CDR2 FQDESV (reference sequence). This CDR3 reads CASSFSRDNYEQYF. The CDR3 DNA is TGTGCCAGCAGCTTTTCCCGGGACAACTACGAGCAGTACTTC.

The rearrangement links TRBV12-3 or TRBV12-4 to TRBJ1-1, with TRBD1 as a possible D gene (5 bases). This CDR3 spans 13 amino acids. V gave up 4 bases and J gave up 4 bases, with 10 bases separating them. For the CDR3, the DNA is TGTGCCAGCAGTTCCCGGGGCCTCACTGAAGCTTTCTTT. Translating it yields CASSSRGLTEAFF.

J is TRBJ1-2 and V is TRBV29-1, with a possible D match to TRBD1 (6 bases). V was pared by 7 bases and J by 7 bases, with 19 bases between. Looked up from germline, CDR1 is SQVTM and CDR2 is ANQGSEA. This CDR3 contains 13 residues. The CDR3 region has the DNA TGCAGCGCCACAGACCGGGGGCTCGGTGGCTACACCTTC. Translation gives CSATDRGLGGYTF.

In its sample, this clonotype was seen a few times. This rearrangement joins TRBV29-1 to TRBJ2-6; D gene uncertain. V was clipped by 4 bases and J by 4 bases, with 8 bases between them. The CDR3 spans 13 residues. Germline V gives CDR1 SQVTM, CDR2 ANQGSEA. This CDR3 reads CSVVSRGANVLTF. CDR3 in DNA: TGCAGCGTTGTCTCCCGGGGGGCCAACGTCCTGACTTTC.

The J gene is TRBJ2-2, the V gene TRBV24-1, with 7 bases that match TRBD1. Looked up from germline, CDR1 is KGHDR and CDR2 is SFDVKD. V trimming: 5 bases; J trimming: 4 bases; junction bases outside the gene matches: 9. The CDR3 contains 16 residues. CDR3 sequence reads: CATSGYGDSLTGELFF. The CDR3 DNA sequence: TGTGCCACCAGTGGTTACGGGGACAGTCTCACCGGGGAGCTGTTTTTT.

The chain combines TRBV15 with TRBJ2-7; TRBD1 might be the D (6 bases). Between the trimmed V and J ends, which lost 3 bases and 9 bases, there was a span of 18 bases. Germline V gives CDR1 LNHNV, CDR2 YYDKDF (reference sequence). The CDR3 extends over 14 amino acids. The CDR3 DNA follows: TGTGCCACCAGCAGCGAAACAGGGTCCCCGCGGCAGTACTTC. Protein sequence: CATSSETGSPRQYF.